The present TCR beta chain was sequenced within a study of T cells after yellow fever vaccination. V was cut by 0 bases and J by 1 base, with 9 bases left in between. Germline V lookup: CDR1 LGHNA, CDR2 YSLEER. This CDR3 has 15 residues. Synthesis of TCR cDNA relied on 5'RACE template switching, which attached a universal primer site and UMIs. TCRdb called the 5' RACE reads again in MiXCR, with one record for every CDR3 protein. The profile covers about 510,000 distinct CDR3 sequences, with just over 20% appearing a single time and about 17% taken by the ten largest. Study-wide points: FACS-sorted repertoires could harbor abundant contaminating bulk-population clonotypes. Clones from primary vaccination mostly reappeared after the booster (about 97% CD4, over 85% CD8). Shared CD4/CD8 clonotypes were a small share, likely from convergent recombination.

This clonotype was counted a few times. What it binds is unknown. The chain links TRBV4-3 to TRBJ1-1; D gene uncertain. This sample comprised PBMCs, obtained about 21 days after the first yellow fever vaccination. This receptor was obtained from a man between 18 and 35 years old who received the YFV17D yellow fever vaccine. The CDR3, as DNA: TGCGCCAGCAGCCAAGATCGGTTCCCGAACACTGAAGCTTTCTTT. Translation gives CASSQDRFPNTEAFF.